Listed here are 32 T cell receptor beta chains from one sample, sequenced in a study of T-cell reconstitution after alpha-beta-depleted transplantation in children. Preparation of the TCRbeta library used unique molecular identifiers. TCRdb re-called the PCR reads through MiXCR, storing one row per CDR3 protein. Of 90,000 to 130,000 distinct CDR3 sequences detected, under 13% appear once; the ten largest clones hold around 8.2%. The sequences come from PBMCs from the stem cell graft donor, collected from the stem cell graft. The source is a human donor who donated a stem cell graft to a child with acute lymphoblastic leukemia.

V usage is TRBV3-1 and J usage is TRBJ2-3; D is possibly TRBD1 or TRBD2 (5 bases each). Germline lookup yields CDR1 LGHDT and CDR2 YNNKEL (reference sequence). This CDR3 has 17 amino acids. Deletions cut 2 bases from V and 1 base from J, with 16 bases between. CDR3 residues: CASSQRGRRGRTDTQYF. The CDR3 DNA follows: TGTGCCAGCAGCCAAAGAGGACGACGGGGCCGCACAGATACGCAGTATTTT.

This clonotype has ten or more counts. The CDR3 sequence is CASSREAAIGGELFF. The CDR3 region has the DNA TGCGCCAGCAGCCGAGAAGCGGCGATAGGTGGGGAGCTGTTTTTT. The V call is TRBV5-1, the J call TRBJ2-2; D possibly corresponds to TRBD2 (5 bases). The germline CDR1 and CDR2 sequences are SGHRS and YFSETQ. The CDR3 spans 15 residues. Trimming removed 4 bases at V and 8 bases at J, with 18 bases between.

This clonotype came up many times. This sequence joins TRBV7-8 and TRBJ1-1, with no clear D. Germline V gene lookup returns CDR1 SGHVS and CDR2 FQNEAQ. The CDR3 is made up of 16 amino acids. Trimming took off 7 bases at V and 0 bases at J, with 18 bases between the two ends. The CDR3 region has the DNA TGTGCCAGCACCTACGAGGACGTGAACTTGAACACTGAAGCTTTCTTT. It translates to CASTYEDVNLNTEAFF.

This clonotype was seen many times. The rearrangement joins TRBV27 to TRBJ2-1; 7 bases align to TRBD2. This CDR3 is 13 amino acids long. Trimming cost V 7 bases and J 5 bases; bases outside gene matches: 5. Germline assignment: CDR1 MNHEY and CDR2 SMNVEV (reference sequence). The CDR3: CASKELADNEQFF. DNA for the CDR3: TGTGCCAGCAAAGAGCTAGCGGACAATGAGCAGTTCTTC.

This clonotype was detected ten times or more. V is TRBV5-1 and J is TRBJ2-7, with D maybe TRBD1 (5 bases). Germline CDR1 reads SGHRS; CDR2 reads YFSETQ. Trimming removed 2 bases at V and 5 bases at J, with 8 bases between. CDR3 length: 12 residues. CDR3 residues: CASSFRQNEQYF. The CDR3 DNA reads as TGCGCCAGCAGCTTCCGACAGAACGAGCAGTACTTC.

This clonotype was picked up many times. In DNA, the CDR3 is TGTGCCAGCAGTGAATTACACTACGAGCAGTACTTC. It translates to CASSELHYEQYF. This sequence joins TRBV2 and TRBJ2-7; D is uncertain. Germline lookup yields CDR1 SNHLY and CDR2 FYNNEI. This CDR3 comprises 12 residues. V was pared by 2 bases and J by 3 bases, with 5 bases between.

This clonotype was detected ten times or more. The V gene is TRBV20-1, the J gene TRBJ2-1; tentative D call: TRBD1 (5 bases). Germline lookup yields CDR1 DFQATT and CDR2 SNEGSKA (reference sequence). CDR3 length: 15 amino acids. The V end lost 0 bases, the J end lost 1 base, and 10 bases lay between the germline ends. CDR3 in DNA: TGCAGTGCTAGAGACCCAGGGTGGTCCTACAATGAGCAGTTCTTC. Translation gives CSARDPGWSYNEQFF.

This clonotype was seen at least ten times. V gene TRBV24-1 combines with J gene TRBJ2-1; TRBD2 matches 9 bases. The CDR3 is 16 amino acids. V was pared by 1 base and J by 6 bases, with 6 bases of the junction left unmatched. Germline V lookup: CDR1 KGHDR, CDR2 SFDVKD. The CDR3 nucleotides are TGTGCCACCAGTGATTTCGGGCGGGAGGGCCGCAATGAGCAGTTCTTC. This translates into CATSDFGREGRNEQFF.

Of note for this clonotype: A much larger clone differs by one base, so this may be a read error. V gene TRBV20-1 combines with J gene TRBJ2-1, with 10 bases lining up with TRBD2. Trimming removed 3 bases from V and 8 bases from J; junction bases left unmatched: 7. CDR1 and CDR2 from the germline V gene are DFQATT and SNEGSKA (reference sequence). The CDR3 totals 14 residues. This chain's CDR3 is CSASASGSGHEQFF. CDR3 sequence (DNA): TGCAGTGCTAGCGCTAGCGGGAGTGGCCATGAGCAGTTCTTC.

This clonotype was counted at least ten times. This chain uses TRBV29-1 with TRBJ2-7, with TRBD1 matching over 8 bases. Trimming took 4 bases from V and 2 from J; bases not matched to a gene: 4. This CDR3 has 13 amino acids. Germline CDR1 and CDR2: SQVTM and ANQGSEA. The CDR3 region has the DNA TGCAGCGTTGGGGAGACAGGGGCCTACGAGCAGTACTTC. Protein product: CSVGETGAYEQYF.

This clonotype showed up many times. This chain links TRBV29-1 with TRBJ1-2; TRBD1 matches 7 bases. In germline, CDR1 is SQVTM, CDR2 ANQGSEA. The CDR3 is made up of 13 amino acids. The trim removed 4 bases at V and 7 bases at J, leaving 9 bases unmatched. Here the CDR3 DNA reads TGCAGCGTTGCTCGACAGGGCGGTGGTGGCTACACCTTC. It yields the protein CSVARQGGGGYTF. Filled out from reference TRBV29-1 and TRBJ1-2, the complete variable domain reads SAVISQKPSRDICQRGTSLTIQCQVDSQVTMMFWYRQQPGQSLTLIATANQGSEATYESGFVIDKFPISRPNLTFSTLTVSNMSPEDSSIYLCSVARQGGGGYTFGSGTRLTVV.

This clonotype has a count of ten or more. The CDR3 DNA sequence: TGTGCCAGCAGCCCCCGACAGGGGGGGAGAGAGACCCAGTACTTC. Its protein product is CASSPRQGGRETQYF. V is TRBV11-3 and J is TRBJ2-5, with TRBD1 identical over 9 bases. This CDR3 region has 15 residues. After removal of 5 bases from V and 4 bases from J, the junction contained 8 bases not matched to a gene. Germline loops: CDR1 SGHNT, CDR2 YENEEA. Full variable domain (outside the CDR3, taken from reference TRBV11-3 and TRBJ2-5): EAGVVQSPRYKIIEKKQPVAFWCNPISGHNTLYWYLQNLGQGPELLIRYENEEAVDDSQLPKDRFSAERLKGVDSTLKIQPAELGDSAVYLCASSPRQGGRETQYFGPGTRLLVL.

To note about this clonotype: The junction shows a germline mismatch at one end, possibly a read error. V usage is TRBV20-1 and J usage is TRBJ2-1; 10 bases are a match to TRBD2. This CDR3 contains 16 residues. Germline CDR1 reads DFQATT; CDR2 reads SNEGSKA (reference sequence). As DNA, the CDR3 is TGCTGTGCTAGACCCTACCTAGCGGGAGACTACAATGAGCAGTTCTTC. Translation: CCARPYLAGDYNEQFF.

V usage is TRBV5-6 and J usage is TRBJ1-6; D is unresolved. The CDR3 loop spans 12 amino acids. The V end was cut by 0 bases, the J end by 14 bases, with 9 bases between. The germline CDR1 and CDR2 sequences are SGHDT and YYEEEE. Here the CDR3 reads CASSLGSWALHF. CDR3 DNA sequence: TGTGCCAGCAGCTTGGGTTCGTGGGCCCTCCACTTT. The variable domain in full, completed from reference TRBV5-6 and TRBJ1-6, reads DAGVTQSPTHLIKTRGQQVTLRCSPKSGHDTVSWYQQALGQGPQFIFQYYEEEERQRGNFPDRFSGHQFPNYSSELNVNALLLGDSALYLCASSLGSWALHFGNGTRLTVT.

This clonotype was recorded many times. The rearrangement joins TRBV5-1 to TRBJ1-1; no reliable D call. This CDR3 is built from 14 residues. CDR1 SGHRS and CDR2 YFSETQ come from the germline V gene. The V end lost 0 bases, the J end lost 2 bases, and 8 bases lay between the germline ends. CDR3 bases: TGCGCCAGCAGCTTGGTGGATACAAACACTGAAGCTTTCTTT. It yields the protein CASSLVDTNTEAFF. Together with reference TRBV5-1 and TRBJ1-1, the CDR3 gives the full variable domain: KAGVTQTPRYLIKTRGQQVTLSCSPISGHRSVSWYQQTPGQGLQFLFEYFSETQRNKGNFPGRFSGRQFSNSRSEMNVSTLELGDSALYLCASSLVDTNTEAFFGQGTRLTVV.

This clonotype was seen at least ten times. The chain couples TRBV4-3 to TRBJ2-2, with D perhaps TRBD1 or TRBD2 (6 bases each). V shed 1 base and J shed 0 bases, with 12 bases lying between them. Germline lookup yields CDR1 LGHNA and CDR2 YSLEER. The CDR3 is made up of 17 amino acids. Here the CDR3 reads CASSQGDWTANTGELFF. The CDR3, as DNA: TGCGCCAGCAGCCAAGGGGACTGGACAGCGAACACCGGGGAGCTGTTTTTT.

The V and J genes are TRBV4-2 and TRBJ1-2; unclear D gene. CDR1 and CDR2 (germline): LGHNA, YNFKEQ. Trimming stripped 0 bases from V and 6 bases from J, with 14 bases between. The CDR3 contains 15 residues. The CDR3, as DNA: TGTGCCAGCAGCCAAGAGGTGTCAGTCGCTGATGGCTACACCTTC. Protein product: CASSQEVSVADGYTF.

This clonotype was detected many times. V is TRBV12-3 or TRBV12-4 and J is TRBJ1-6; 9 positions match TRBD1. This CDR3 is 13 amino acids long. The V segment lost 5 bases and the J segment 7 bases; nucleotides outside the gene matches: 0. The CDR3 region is CASSTGGNSPLHF. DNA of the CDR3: TGTGCCAGCAGTACAGGGGGCAATTCACCCCTCCACTTT.

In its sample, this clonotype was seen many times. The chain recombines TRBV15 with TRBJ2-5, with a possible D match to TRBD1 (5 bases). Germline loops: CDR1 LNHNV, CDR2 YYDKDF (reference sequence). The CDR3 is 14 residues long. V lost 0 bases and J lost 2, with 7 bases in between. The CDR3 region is CATSRDQGQETQYF. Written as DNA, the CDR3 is TGTGCCACCAGCAGAGATCAGGGACAAGAGACCCAGTACTTC.

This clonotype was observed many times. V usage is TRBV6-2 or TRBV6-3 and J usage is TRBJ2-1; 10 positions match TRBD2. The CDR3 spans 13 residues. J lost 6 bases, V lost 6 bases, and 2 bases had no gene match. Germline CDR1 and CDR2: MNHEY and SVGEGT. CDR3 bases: TGTGCCAGCAGCGGACTAGCGGCCAATGAGCAGTTCTTC. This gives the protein CASSGLAANEQFF.

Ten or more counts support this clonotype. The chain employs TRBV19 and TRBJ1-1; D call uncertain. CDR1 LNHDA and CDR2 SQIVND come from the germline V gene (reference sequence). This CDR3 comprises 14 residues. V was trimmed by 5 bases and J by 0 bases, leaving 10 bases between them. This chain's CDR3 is CASSSSLMNTEAFF. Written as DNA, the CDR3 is TGTGCCAGTAGTTCGAGTCTCATGAACACTGAAGCTTTCTTT. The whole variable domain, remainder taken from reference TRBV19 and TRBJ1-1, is DGGITQSPKYLFRKEGQNVTLSCEQNLNHDAMYWYRQDPGQGLRLIYYSQIVNDFQKGDIAEGYSVSREKKESFPLTVTSAQKNPTAFYLCASSSSLMNTEAFFGQGTRLTVV.

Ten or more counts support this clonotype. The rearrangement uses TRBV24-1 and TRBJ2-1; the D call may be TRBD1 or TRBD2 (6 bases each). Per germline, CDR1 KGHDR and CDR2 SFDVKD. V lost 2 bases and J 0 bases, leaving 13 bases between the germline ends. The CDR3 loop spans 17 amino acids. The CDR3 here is CATSDSGAPTSYNEQFF. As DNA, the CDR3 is TGTGCCACCAGTGATTCGGGGGCACCCACCTCCTACAATGAGCAGTTCTTC.

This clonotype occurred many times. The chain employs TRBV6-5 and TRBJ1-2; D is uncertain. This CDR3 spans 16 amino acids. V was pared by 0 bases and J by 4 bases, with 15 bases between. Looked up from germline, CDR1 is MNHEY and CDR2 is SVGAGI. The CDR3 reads CASSYSKAVKIYGYTF. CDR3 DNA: TGTGCCAGCAGTTACTCTAAGGCAGTAAAGATCTATGGCTACACCTTC.

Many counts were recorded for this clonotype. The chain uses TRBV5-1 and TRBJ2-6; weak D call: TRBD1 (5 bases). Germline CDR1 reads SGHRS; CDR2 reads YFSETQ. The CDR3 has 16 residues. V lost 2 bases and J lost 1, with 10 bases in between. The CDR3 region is CASSLPSGSGANVLTF. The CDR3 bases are TGCGCCAGCAGCTTACCTTCAGGGTCTGGGGCCAACGTCCTGACTTTC.

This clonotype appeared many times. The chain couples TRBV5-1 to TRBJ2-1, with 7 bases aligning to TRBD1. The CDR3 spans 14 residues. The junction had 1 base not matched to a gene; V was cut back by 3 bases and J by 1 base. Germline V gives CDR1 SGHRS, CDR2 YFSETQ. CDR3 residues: CASSSDRSYNEQFF. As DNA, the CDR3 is TGCGCCAGCAGCTCGGACAGGTCCTACAATGAGCAGTTCTTC. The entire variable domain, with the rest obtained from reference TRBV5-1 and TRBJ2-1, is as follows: KAGVTQTPRYLIKTRGQQVTLSCSPISGHRSVSWYQQTPGQGLQFLFEYFSETQRNKGNFPGRFSGRQFSNSRSEMNVSTLELGDSALYLCASSSDRSYNEQFFGPGTRLTVL.

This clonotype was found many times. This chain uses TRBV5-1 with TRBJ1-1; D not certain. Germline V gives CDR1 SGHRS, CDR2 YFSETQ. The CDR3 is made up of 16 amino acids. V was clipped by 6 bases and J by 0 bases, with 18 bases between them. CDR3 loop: CASKLEPELMNTEAFF. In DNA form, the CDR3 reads TGCGCCAGCAAGTTGGAGCCCGAACTGATGAACACTGAAGCTTTCTTT.

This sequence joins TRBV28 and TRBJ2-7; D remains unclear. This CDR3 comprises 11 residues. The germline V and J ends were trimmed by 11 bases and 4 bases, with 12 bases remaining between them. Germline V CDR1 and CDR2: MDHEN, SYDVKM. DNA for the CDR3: TGTGCCCCGGGTGGCGCATACGAGCAGTACTTC. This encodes CAPGGAYEQYF.

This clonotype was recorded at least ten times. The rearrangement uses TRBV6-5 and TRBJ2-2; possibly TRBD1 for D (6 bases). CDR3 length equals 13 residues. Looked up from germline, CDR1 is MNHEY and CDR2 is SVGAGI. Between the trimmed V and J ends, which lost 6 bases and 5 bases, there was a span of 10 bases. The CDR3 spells CASRQGFTGELFF. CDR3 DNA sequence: TGTGCCAGCAGACAGGGTTTTACCGGGGAGCTGTTTTTT.

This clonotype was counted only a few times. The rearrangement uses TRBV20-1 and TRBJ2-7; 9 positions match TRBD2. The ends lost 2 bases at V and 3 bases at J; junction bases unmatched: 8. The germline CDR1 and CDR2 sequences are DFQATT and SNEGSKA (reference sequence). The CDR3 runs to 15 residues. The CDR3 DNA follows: TGCAGTGCTAGACGTGGAGTAGCGGGAGTCTACGAGCAGTACTTC. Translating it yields CSARRGVAGVYEQYF.

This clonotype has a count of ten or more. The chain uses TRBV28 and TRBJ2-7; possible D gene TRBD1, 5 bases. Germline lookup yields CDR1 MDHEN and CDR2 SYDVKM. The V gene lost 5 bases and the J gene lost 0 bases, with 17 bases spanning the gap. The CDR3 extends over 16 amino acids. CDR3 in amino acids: CASSAPPTGSSYEQYF. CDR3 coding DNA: TGTGCCAGCAGTGCCCCCCCTACAGGAAGCTCCTACGAGCAGTACTTC.

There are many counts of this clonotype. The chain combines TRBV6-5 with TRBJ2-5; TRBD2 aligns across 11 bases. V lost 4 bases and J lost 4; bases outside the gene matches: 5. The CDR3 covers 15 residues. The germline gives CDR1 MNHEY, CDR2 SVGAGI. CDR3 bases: TGTGCCAGCAGTTCCGGGACTAGCGGCCTAGAGACCCAGTACTTC. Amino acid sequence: CASSSGTSGLETQYF.

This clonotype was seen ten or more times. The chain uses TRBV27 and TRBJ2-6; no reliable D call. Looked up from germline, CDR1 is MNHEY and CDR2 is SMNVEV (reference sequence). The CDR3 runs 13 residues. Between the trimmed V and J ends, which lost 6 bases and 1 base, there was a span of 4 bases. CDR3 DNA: TGTGCCAGCAGGGTTTCTGGGGCCAACGTCCTGACTTTC. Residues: CASRVSGANVLTF.